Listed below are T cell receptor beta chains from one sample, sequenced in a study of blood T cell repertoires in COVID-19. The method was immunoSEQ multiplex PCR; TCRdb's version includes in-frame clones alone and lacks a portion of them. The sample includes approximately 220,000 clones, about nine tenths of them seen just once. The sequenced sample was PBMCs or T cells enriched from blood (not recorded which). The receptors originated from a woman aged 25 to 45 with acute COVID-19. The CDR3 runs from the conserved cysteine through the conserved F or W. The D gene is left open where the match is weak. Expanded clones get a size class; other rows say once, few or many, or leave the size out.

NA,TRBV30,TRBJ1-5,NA,TGTGCCTGGAGTGTACGGGGAGGCGGGGTGTCCCAGCATTTT,CAWSVRGGGVSQHF
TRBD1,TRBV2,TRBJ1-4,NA,TGTGCCAGTGACAGGGGGCGCGGTGAAAAACTGTTTTTT,CASDRGRGEKLFF
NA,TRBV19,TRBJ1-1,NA,TGTGCCAGTAGTATAGATCTAGAGAGATCGAACACTGAAGCTTTCTTT,CASSIDLERSNTEAFF
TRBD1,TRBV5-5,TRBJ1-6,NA,TGTGCCAGCAGCACAGGGGTTGGTTCCTATAATTCACCCCTCCACTTT,CASSTGVGSYNSPLHF
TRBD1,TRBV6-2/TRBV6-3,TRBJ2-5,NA,TGTGCCAGCAGCTTGGACAGGGTGGAAGGAGAGACCCAGTACTTC,CASSLDRVEGETQYF
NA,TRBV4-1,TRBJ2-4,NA,TGCGCCAGCAGCCAAGGAAGGGTAGGGCAGGGCATTCAGTACTTC,CASSQGRVGQGIQYF
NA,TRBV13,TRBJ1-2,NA,TGTGCCAGCAGCTTAAGTGTCGGCGGCTATGGCTACACCTTC,CASSLSVGGYGYTF
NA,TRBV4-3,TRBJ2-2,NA,TGCGCCAGCAGCCAGGTTTATAGGGAGGACCCCGAGGAGCTGTTTTTT,CASSQVYREDPEELFF
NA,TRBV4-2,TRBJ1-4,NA,TGTGCCAGCAGCCAAGATGGAGCGGGGGTTAATGAAAAACTGTTTTTT,CASSQDGAGVNEKLFF
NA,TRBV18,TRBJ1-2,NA,TGTGCCAGCTCACCACCATCCACAGGGCTGAACTATGGCTACACCTTC,CASSPPSTGLNYGYTF
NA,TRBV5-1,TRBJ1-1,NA,TGCGCCAGCAGCTTGGAGGCAGCGCAGAACACTGAAGCTTTCTTT,CASSLEAAQNTEAFF
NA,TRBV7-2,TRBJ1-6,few,TGTGCCAGCGATTCAGGCTATAATTCACCCCTCCACTTT,CASDSGYNSPLHF
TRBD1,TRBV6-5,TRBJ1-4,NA,TGTGCCAGCAGTCCTACGCGGGACAGGGAAAAACTGTTTTTT,CASSPTRDREKLFF
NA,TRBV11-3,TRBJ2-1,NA,TGTGCCAGCAGCCGCAGCAGTGGGGGCGAGCGGTACAATGAGCAGTTCTTC,CASSRSSGGERYNEQFF
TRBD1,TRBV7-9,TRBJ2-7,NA,TGTGCCAGCAGCGCGACAGGGGGCTACGAGCAGTACTTC,CASSATGGYEQYF
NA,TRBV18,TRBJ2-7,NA,TGTGCCAGCTCGCGGGACGGGGGTAGCTCCTACGAGCAGTACTTC,CASSRDGGSSYEQYF
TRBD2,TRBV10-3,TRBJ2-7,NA,TGTGCCATCAGTGAGAGGGAGGGTTACGAGCAGTACTTC,CAISEREGYEQYF
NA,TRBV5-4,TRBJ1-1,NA,TGTGCCACTGCAGCCCGCTGGGGAGGCACTGAAGCTTTCTTT,CATAARWGGTEAFF
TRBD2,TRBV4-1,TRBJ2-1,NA,TGCGCCAGCGGAAGCGGGGGATCATACAATGAGCAGTTCTTC,CASGSGGSYNEQFF
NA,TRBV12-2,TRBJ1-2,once,TGTGCAAGTCGCTCACCGGTAGTGCGGGGTGGGACCTCCTATGGCTACACCTTC,CASRSPVVRGGTSYGYTF
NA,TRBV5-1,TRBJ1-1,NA,TGCGCCAGCAGCTTGGGTAGTATGAACACTGAAGCTTTCTTT,CASSLGSMNTEAFF
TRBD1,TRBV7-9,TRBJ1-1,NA,TGTGCCAGCAGCTTTACAGGGGGTGTTGGTGAAGCTTTCTTT,CASSFTGGVGEAFF
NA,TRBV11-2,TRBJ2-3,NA,TGTGCCAGCAGCTCGGCGGGCCGCCGAGGTACGCAGTATTTT,CASSSAGRRGTQYF
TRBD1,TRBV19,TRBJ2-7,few,TGTGCCAGTAGTATCTCCTCGACAGGGGGCAACGAGCAGTACTTC,CASSISSTGGNEQYF
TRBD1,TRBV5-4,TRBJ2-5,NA,TGTGCCAGCAGCTTGGAATCGGACAGGGAAGAGACCCAGTACTTC,CASSLESDREETQYF
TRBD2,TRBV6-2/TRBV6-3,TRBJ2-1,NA,TGTGCCAGCAGTCACCAGACTAGCGGGGGCCGAAGGGAGCAGTTCTTC,CASSHQTSGGRREQFF
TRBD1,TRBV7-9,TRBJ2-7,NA,TGTGCCAGCAGCCCGCAAGGGGGTACAGGGGGAGGCTCCTACGAGCAGTACTTC,CASSPQGGTGGGSYEQYF
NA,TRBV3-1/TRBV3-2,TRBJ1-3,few,TGTGCCAGCAGCCAACCGGACATAATAAGGGGTGTGAACACCATATATTTT,CASSQPDIIRGVNTIYF
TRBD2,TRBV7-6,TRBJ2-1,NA,TGTGCCAGCAGCCCGGGAGGGGGTACAGCACAACCCAATGAGCAGTTCTTC,CASSPGGGTAQPNEQFF
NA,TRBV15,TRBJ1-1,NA,TGTGCCACCAGCAGAGAGGGGAGGGGGGACGGTGAAGCTTTCTTT,CATSREGRGDGEAFF
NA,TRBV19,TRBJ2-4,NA,TGTGCCAGTAGTATGACAGGGGAGGGAAACATTCAGTACTTC,CASSMTGEGNIQYF
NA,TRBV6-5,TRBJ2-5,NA,TGTGCCAGCAGTTACGACACAGGGCAAGAGACCCAGTACTTC,CASSYDTGQETQYF
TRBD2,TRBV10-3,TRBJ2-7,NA,TGTGCCATCAGTGAGTATACTCTACCCGGGGGGTCCTACGAGCAGTACTTC,CAISEYTLPGGSYEQYF
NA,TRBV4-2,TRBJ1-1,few,TGTGCCAGCAGCCAAGATAGGCAGGCCATGAACACTGAAGCTTTCTTT,CASSQDRQAMNTEAFF
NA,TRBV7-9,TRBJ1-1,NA,TGTGCCAGCAGACCCACGGGGTGGGAGAACACTGAAGCTTTCTTT,CASRPTGWENTEAFF
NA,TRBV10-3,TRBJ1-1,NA,TGTGCCATCAGTAGGGACACGAACACTGAAGCTTTCTTT,CAISRDTNTEAFF
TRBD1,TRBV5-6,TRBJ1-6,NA,TGTGCCAGCATCATGACAGGGGCGAATTCACCCCTCCACTTT,CASIMTGANSPLHF
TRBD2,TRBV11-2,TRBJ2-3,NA,TGTGCCAGCAGACCCTCGCGGGGGGGCATAGATACGCAGTATTTT,CASRPSRGGIDTQYF
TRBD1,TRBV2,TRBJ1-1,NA,TGTGCCAGCAGTGAAGCCGAACAGGGGGCGCGAACTGAAGCTTTCTTT,CASSEAEQGARTEAFF
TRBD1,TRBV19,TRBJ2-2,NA,TGTGCCAGTAGTATGGGGACAGGGGACCTCACCGGGGAGCTGTTTTTT,CASSMGTGDLTGELFF
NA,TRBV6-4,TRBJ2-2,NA,TGTGCCAGCAGTCAGGGGACCGGGGAGCTGTTTTTT,CASSQGTGELFF
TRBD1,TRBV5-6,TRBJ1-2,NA,TGTGCCAGCAGCGGCGGGACAGAGAACTATGGCTACACCTTC,CASSGGTENYGYTF
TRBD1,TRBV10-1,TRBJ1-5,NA,TGCGCCAACATTAATGAGGGACAGTTTTATAGCAATCAGCCCCAGCATTTT,CANINEGQFYSNQPQHF